Sequencing of this T cell receptor beta chain was carried out in a study of T and B cells in COVID-19 patients. Blood genomic DNA input for TRB amplification was 250-500 ng. This clonotype is medium-sized (0.01 to 0.1%) by share. This CDR3 is 18 amino acids long. V was pared by 2 bases and J by 0 bases, with 7 bases of the junction left unmatched. BIOMED2 TRB-A/B primer pools were used in multiplex TRB PCR. TCRdb re-called the multiplex PCR reads through MiXCR, storing one row per CDR3 protein. The data contain several thousand distinct CDR3 sequences, 31% of them singletons. Sequenced: blood. The chain combines TRBV12-3 or TRBV12-4 with TRBJ2-1; 10 positions match TRBD2. This receptor was identified in a human donor with active COVID-19. CDR3 residues: CASSLWDRLAGSYNEQFF. For the CDR3, the DNA is TGTGCCAGCAGTTTATGGGACCGACTAGCGGGCTCCTACAATGAGCAGTTCTTC.